This paragraph covers one TCR beta chain sequence. Its matching antigen is unknown. This record belongs to a study of T cells in Graves' hyperthyroidism and ophthalmopathy. Overall study findings and caveats: A model of 13 V-J features distinguished ophthalmopathy from stable hyperthyroidism. Clonotypes that were expanded in thyroid above 0.001 mostly appeared in blood too.

CDR3 length: 15 amino acids. V was trimmed by 4 bases and J by 0 bases, leaving 11 bases between them. The germline gives CDR1 MNHEY, CDR2 SMNVEV (reference sequence). Diagnoses used clinical symptoms, serum thyroxine and TRAb, thyroid ultrasound and orbital computed tomography. Amplified TCR beta CDR3 regions came from RNA transcripts. During a first-round RT-PCR of the TCR CDR3, the HTBI primer set was used. TCRdb re-analysed the multiplex PCR reads in MiXCR, keeping a single row per CDR3 protein. The sample has 300,000 or so distinct CDR3 sequences, approximately 15% seen once. The clonotype comes from a man in his thirties or forties with Graves' hyperthyroidism. The V and J genes are TRBV27 and TRBJ2-3; possibly TRBD2 for D (6 bases). Material: blood. The CDR3 sequence: CASSSERASTDTQYF. CDR3 DNA: TGTGCCAGCAGTTCCGAGCGGGCTAGCACAGATACGCAGTATTTT.